The 23 T cell receptor beta chains below all came from one sample that was sequenced in a study. TCRdb called the 5' RACE reads again in MiXCR, with one record for every CDR3 protein. The sample has over 5,000 distinct CDR3 sequences, approximately 34% seen once. Sequences were obtained from naive CD4+ T cells sorted from a lymph node. As for subset: naive CD4+ T cells, CD4+CD45RA+CD25-. The source is a female donor with breast cancer.

The V call is TRBV12-3 or TRBV12-4, the J call TRBJ2-3; D may be TRBD2 (6 bases). V lost 7 bases, J lost 4 bases, and 21 bases lay in between. The CDR3 contains 16 residues. The CDR3 DNA follows: TGTGCCAGCACCCCCGCGGCGGGATTGCTGTCAGATACGCAGTATTTT. This codes for CASTPAAGLLSDTQYF.

This clonotype is termed medium-sized. The chain joins TRBV7-9 to TRBJ2-5; D gene ambiguous. Trimming shortened V by 0 bases and J by 1 base, and 0 bases separated the two germline ends. The CDR3 totals 12 residues. From germline, CDR1 is SEHNR and CDR2 FQNEAQ (reference sequence). This chain's CDR3 is CASSLAQETQYF. In DNA form, the CDR3 reads TGTGCCAGCAGCTTAGCCCAAGAGACCCAGTACTTC.

This clonotype is medium-sized within its sample. The rearrangement uses TRBV5-6 and TRBJ2-5; TRBD2 is a possible D gene (6 bases). V was trimmed by 5 bases and J by 1 base, leaving 9 bases between them. The CDR3 contains 13 residues. CDR1 and CDR2 (germline): SGHDT, YYEEEE. For the CDR3, the DNA is TGTGCCAGCAGTCGTAGCGGCCAAGAGACCCAGTACTTC. Translated: CASSRSGQETQYF.

V and J are TRBV5-1 and TRBJ2-1; the D gene is possibly TRBD1 (6 bases). V was cut by 3 bases and J by 0 bases, with 19 bases left in between. CDR1 and CDR2 (germline): SGHRS, YFSETQ. CDR3 length equals 18 residues. The CDR3 region has the DNA TGCGCCAGCAGCTCGAGCCTCGGACAGTTACTCTCCTACAATGAGCAGTTCTTC. This translates into CASSSSLGQLLSYNEQFF.

The J gene is TRBJ2-3, the V gene TRBV11-2; 9 nucleotides match TRBD1. V gave up 8 bases and J gave up 2 bases; unmatched junction bases: 11. CDR3 length: 16 residues. CDR1 and CDR2 from the germline V gene are SGHAT and FQNNGV. The CDR3 region is CASGGGTGIITDTQYF. The CDR3, as DNA: TGTGCCAGCGGAGGCGGGACAGGGATCATCACAGATACGCAGTATTTT.

This chain joins TRBV6-6 and TRBJ2-1; no definite D call. The V gene lost 4 bases and the J gene lost 6 bases, with 4 bases spanning the gap. The CDR3 contains 11 residues. Germline lookup yields CDR1 MNHNY and CDR2 SVGAGI (reference sequence). CDR3 bases: TGTGCCAGCAGTTTAAGCAATGAGCAGTTCTTC. Translated: CASSLSNEQFF.

The chain joins TRBV6-5 to TRBJ2-1; tentatively, D is TRBD2 (6 bases). This CDR3 is 19 amino acids long. Germline values: CDR1 MNHEY, CDR2 SVGAGI. Trimming shortened V by 6 bases and J by 0 bases, and 24 bases separated the two germline ends. The chain's CDR3 is CASRERGSLLLSSYNEQFF. DNA of the CDR3: TGTGCCAGCAGAGAACGGGGGAGCCTGCTTCTAAGCTCCTACAATGAGCAGTTCTTC.

This clonotype was seen only once. The junction differs from germline at one of its ends, possibly a read error. The J gene is TRBJ2-5, the V gene TRBV7-8, with D perhaps matching TRBD1 or TRBD2 (5 bases each). Germline assignment: CDR1 SGHVS and CDR2 FQNEAQ. This CDR3 comprises 13 residues. CDR3 in amino acids: CTSSLEGRGTQYF. The CDR3 DNA follows: TGTACCAGCAGCTTAGAGGGACGGGGGACCCAGTACTTC.

The genes are TRBV10-3 and TRBJ2-7, with 9 bases matching TRBD1. The CDR3 extends over 14 amino acids. The ends lost 6 bases at V and 7 bases at J; junction bases unmatched: 10. Germline CDR1 is ENHRY and CDR2 is SYGVKD. CDR3 sequence: CAISFGQGLGEQYF. The CDR3 nucleotides read TGTGCCATCAGCTTCGGACAGGGGTTGGGTGAGCAGTACTTC.

The gene calls are TRBV20-1 and TRBJ2-1, with TRBD1 matching over 7 bases. Germline V lookup: CDR1 DFQATT, CDR2 SNEGSKA (reference sequence). V dropped 5 bases and J dropped 8; count of bases not matched to a gene: 3. CDR3 length: 11 amino acids. In DNA, the CDR3 is TGCAGTGCTTGGGACAGTGATGAGCAGTTCTTC. Translation gives CSAWDSDEQFF.

This chain joins TRBV20-1 and TRBJ1-5; 9 bases are a match to TRBD1. The trim removed 3 bases at V and 2 bases at J, leaving 8 bases unmatched. Germline loops: CDR1 DFQATT, CDR2 SNEGSKA (reference sequence). This CDR3 is 16 amino acids long. The CDR3 sequence is CSARAQGARGNQPQHF. The CDR3 DNA sequence: TGCAGTGCTAGGGCACAGGGGGCGCGGGGCAATCAGCCCCAGCATTTT.

By share, this clonotype counts as medium-sized. The rearrangement links TRBV12-3 or TRBV12-4 to TRBJ2-2; possible D gene TRBD2, 6 bases. The V end lost 6 bases, the J end lost 3 bases, and 17 bases lay between the germline ends. The CDR3 consists of 16 residues. The CDR3 loop reads CASSRRDSIYTGELFF. CDR3 DNA sequence: TGTGCCAGCAGCCGCCGGGACTCCATATACACCGGGGAGCTGTTTTTT.

In its sample, this clonotype is large. V and J are TRBV29-1 and TRBJ2-7, with D hard to call. This CDR3 region has 12 residues. Trimming removed 4 bases from V and 4 bases from J, with 11 bases in between. From germline, CDR1 is SQVTM and CDR2 ANQGSEA. The CDR3 here is CSVVTDGYEQYF. CDR3 sequence (DNA): TGCAGCGTTGTAACGGACGGGTACGAGCAGTACTTC.

A few counts support this clonotype. V and J are TRBV20-1 and TRBJ2-3, with D unclear. V was shortened by 6 bases and J by 7 bases, with 5 bases between the two germline ends. The CDR3 contains 9 residues. CDR1 and CDR2 from the germline V gene are DFQATT and SNEGSKA (reference sequence). In DNA, the CDR3 is TGCAGTGCGGGGAATACGCAGTATTTT. Protein sequence: CSAGNTQYF.

This clonotype appeared a few times. V is TRBV20-1 and J is TRBJ2-1, with D unresolved. Germline lookup yields CDR1 DFQATT and CDR2 SNEGSKA (reference sequence). Trimming left V 2 bases short and J 4 bases short, with 9 bases between. The CDR3 has 13 amino acids. This chain's CDR3 is CSARSPRYNEQFF. CDR3 nucleotide sequence: TGCAGTGCTAGATCACCCAGGTACAATGAGCAGTTCTTC.

The rearrangement uses TRBV30 and TRBJ1-2, with D maybe TRBD1 (5 bases). This CDR3 is 14 amino acids long. Trimming shortened V by 7 bases and J by 3 bases, and 18 bases separated the two germline ends. The germline CDR1 and CDR2 sequences are GTSNPN and SVGIG (reference sequence). The CDR3 loop is CASGVPNVDYGYTF. The CDR3 bases are TGTGCCTCGGGGGTGCCGAACGTGGACTATGGCTACACCTTC.

In its sample, this clonotype is medium-sized. The chain uses TRBV27 and TRBJ1-1; D ambiguous. V was clipped by 4 bases and J by 1 base, with 10 bases between them. This CDR3 comprises 14 residues. Germline CDR1 and CDR2: MNHEY and SMNVEV (reference sequence). CDR3 in amino acids: CASSSRIKNTEAFF. In nucleotides, the CDR3 is TGTGCCAGCAGTTCAAGGATAAAGAACACTGAAGCTTTCTTT.

A remark on this clonotype: A clone one base away is much larger, so this may be a read error. The chain is built from TRBV12-3 or TRBV12-4 and TRBJ2-1; possible D gene TRBD2, 6 bases. The CDR3 spans 17 residues. Trimming took 6 bases from V and 1 from J, leaving 19 bases between them. The CDR3 protein is CASSPTSLGGSYNEQFF. Here the CDR3 DNA reads TGTGCCAGCAGCCCAACGTCCCTGGGAGGTTCCTACAATGAGCAGTTCTTC.

This clonotype was detected once. J is TRBJ2-3 and V is TRBV4-2, with TRBD2 matching over 7 bases. The CDR3 length is 17 residues. J lost 1 base, V lost 1 base, and 8 bases had no gene match. Germline-derived CDR1 and CDR2 are LGHNA and YNFKEQ. The CDR3 protein is CASSQAGAGIGTDTQYF. The CDR3 DNA follows: TGTGCCAGCAGCCAAGCGGGAGCGGGGATCGGCACAGATACGCAGTATTTT.

This clonotype appeared a single time. V usage is TRBV7-9 and J usage is TRBJ2-7; D is unclear. With 3 bases removed from V and 5 bases from J, the gap between germline ends came to 14 bases. The CDR3 contains 14 residues. Germline loops: CDR1 SEHNR, CDR2 FQNEAQ (reference sequence). The CDR3 sequence is CASSLRDGLDEQYF. The CDR3 nucleotides read TGTGCCAGCAGCTTGAGAGACGGTCTTGACGAGCAGTACTTC.

The chain combines TRBV6-5 with TRBJ2-3; no reliable D call. Germline V CDR1 and CDR2: MNHEY, SVGAGI. The CDR3 is 14 residues long. V shed 5 bases and J shed 4 bases, with 13 bases lying between them. The CDR3 sequence: CASSRSQLADTQYF. The DNA for the CDR3 is TGTGCCAGCAGTCGCTCACAGTTGGCAGATACGCAGTATTTT.

This chain uses TRBV20-1 with TRBJ2-1; TRBD1 agrees at 7 bases. J was trimmed by 3 bases and V by 1 base; bases with no gene match: 3. Looked up from germline, CDR1 is DFQATT and CDR2 is SNEGSKA (reference sequence). The CDR3 totals 14 residues. The CDR3: CSARVTGDYNEQFF. The CDR3 coding sequence is TGCAGTGCTAGAGTCACAGGGGACTACAATGAGCAGTTCTTC.

This rearrangement joins TRBV30 to TRBJ2-2, with D perhaps assigned TRBD1 or TRBD2 (5 bases each). Germline-derived CDR1 and CDR2 are GTSNPN and SVGIG (reference sequence). V dropped 4 bases and J dropped 8 bases, with 14 bases sitting between them. The CDR3 runs 13 residues. The CDR3 sequence: CAWTSPGQGELFF. DNA of the CDR3: TGTGCCTGGACTTCCCCGGGGCAAGGGGAGCTGTTTTTT.